This T cell receptor beta chain was retrieved from a study of human T cells and chemical hapten exposure. Study-wide results and caveats: Donors' alopecia may make their immune response differ from healthy people's.

Germline V gene lookup returns CDR1 MNHEY and CDR2 SMNVEV (reference sequence). The CDR3 length is 13 residues. V was shortened by 7 bases and J by 7 bases, with 14 bases between the two germline ends. This clonotype was picked up many times. Its antigen is not identified. Time point meaning: pre-sensitization, week 0. Treatment indicated: therapeutic diphenylcyclopropenone sensitization with weekly scalp DPC. TCRdb called the RACE reads again in MiXCR, with one record for every CDR3 protein. Of 350,000 to 400,000 distinct CDR3 sequences listed, approximately 5.1% were seen once; the top ten hold 2.5% to 3%.

The V call is TRBV27, the J call TRBJ2-1, with D possibly TRBD2 on 6 matching bases. This specimen was whole blood, taken in connection with sensitization to the hapten diphenylcyclopropenone (DPC). The clonotype was recovered from a woman aged 45-60 years with alopecia areata. Some clones in this sample may be carry-over from other donors' samples. CDR3 region: CASTEGRGNEQFF. CDR3 sequence (DNA): TGTGCCAGCACGGAGGGCCGGGGGAATGAGCAGTTCTTC.